This TCR beta chain was sequenced during a study of CD8+CD57+ T cells in acquired aplastic anemia. Genomic DNA constituted the template upon which TCR beta VDJ and CDR3 profiling was performed. MiXCR, applied by TCRdb to the reads, yields one record per CDR3 protein. This table has roughly 200,000 distinct CDR3 sequences, roughly 65% appearing once. Whoever was chosen for sequencing had shown CD8+CD57+ cell expansion by flow cytometry. V lost 0 bases and J 8 bases, leaving 10 bases between the germline ends. CDR1 and CDR2 (germline): LNHDA, SQIVND (reference sequence). There are 13 residues in the CDR3.

The V gene is TRBV19, the J gene TRBJ1-2; D may be TRBD1 (6 bases). Material: sorted CD4+, CD8+, or CD8+CD57+ T cells (not recorded which) from PBMCs. This receptor was identified in a human donor with aplastic anemia. CDR3 DNA: TGTGCCAGTAGTATAGATGGGGGCTCCGGCTACACCTTC. This gives the protein CASSIDGGSGYTF.